These T cell receptor beta chains were read from a single sample in a study of beta chain features in type 1 diabetes. Clones were read by immunoSEQ multiplex PCR, and TCRdb kept only the in-frame ones, dropping some. The repertoire holds under 850,000 clones, with around an eighth as singletons. Sequenced input: naive CD4+ T cells from blood. The receptors come from a man aged 18-30 years with type 1 diabetes. CDR3s include the opening cysteine and the closing phenylalanine or tryptophan. D genes are given only for firm matches. The size entry is marked missing in some rows and otherwise reads once, few, many or a size class.

d_call	clone_size	j_call	v_call	cdr3_aa	cdr3_nt
TRBD1	NA	TRBJ2-2	TRBV7-7	CASSLLGQGPGELFF	TGTGCTAGCAGCTTACTGGGACAGGGTCCCGGGGAGCTGTTTTTT
TRBD2	few	TRBJ2-1	TRBV7-9	CASSPRGGLYNEQFF	TGTGCCAGCAGCCCGCGGGGGGGCCTGTACAATGAGCAGTTCTTC
NA	NA	TRBJ1-2	TRBV30	CAWKPEGYGYTF	TGTGCCTGGAAACCAGAGGGATATGGCTACACCTTC
NA	NA	TRBJ1-2	TRBV19	CASSTELRDIANYGYTF	TGTGCCAGTAGTACAGAGCTCCGGGACATCGCTAACTATGGCTACACCTTC
NA	NA	TRBJ2-7	TRBV30	CAWSGPGGGYEQYF	TGTGCCTGGAGTGGTCCGGGGGGCGGCTACGAGCAGTACTTC
TRBD1	few	TRBJ1-1	TRBV27	CASSLHRGPTEAFF	TGTGCCAGCAGTTTACACAGGGGTCCCACTGAAGCTTTCTTT
NA	few	TRBJ2-5	TRBV6-5	CASSSPGETQYF	TGTGCCAGCAGCTCCCCCGGGGAGACCCAGTACTTC
TRBD1	NA	TRBJ1-5	TRBV27	CASRTGIDQPQHF	TGTGCCAGCCGGACAGGGATCGACCAGCCCCAGCATTTT
NA	few	TRBJ1-1	TRBV7-3	CASSIQEGTEAFF	TGTGCCAGCAGCATACAAGAGGGTACTGAAGCTTTCTTT
TRBD1	NA	TRBJ1-1	TRBV27	CASSLSPRGRTEAFF	TGTGCCAGCAGTTTATCGCCTAGGGGGCGAACTGAAGCTTTCTTT
NA	NA	TRBJ2-5	TRBV5-8	CASSLRVGKTQYF	TGTGCCAGCAGCTTGAGGGTTGGAAAGACCCAGTACTTC
TRBD2	NA	TRBJ2-5	TRBV19	CASSTLGGETQYF	TGTGCCAGTAGTACACTGGGGGGGGAGACCCAGTACTTC
TRBD1	NA	TRBJ1-6	TRBV18	CASSPGQGDRSPLHF	TGTGCCAGCTCACCAGGACAGGGGGATCGTTCACCCCTCCACTTT
NA	few	TRBJ1-4	TRBV4-1	CASSQGGIGFKLFF	TGCGCCAGCAGCCAAGGCGGGATTGGGTTCAAACTGTTTTTT
NA	few	TRBJ1-5	TRBV2	CASSEEAGTQPQHF	TGTGCCAGCAGTGAAGAGGCAGGGACTCAGCCCCAGCATTTT
NA	few	TRBJ2-1	TRBV11-3	CASRGGLEQFF	TGTGCCAGCAGGGGGGGACTTGAGCAGTTCTTC
NA	NA	TRBJ1-1	TRBV4-1	CASSQVPNVVTEAFF	TGCGCCAGCAGCCAAGTACCTAACGTGGTCACTGAAGCTTTCTTT
NA	few	TRBJ2-1	TRBV27	CASSFGVRVNEQFF	TGTGCCAGCAGTTTCGGTGTGAGGGTCAATGAGCAGTTCTTC
NA	few	TRBJ2-2	TRBV10-2	CASSGQGTGELFF	TGCGCCAGCAGCGGGCAGGGGACCGGGGAGCTGTTTTTT
NA	NA	TRBJ2-1	TRBV7-2	CASSLQRYNEQFF	TGTGCCAGCAGCCTCCAACGTTACAATGAGCAGTTCTTC
NA	NA	TRBJ2-5	TRBV11-2	CASSLESEGTQYF	TGTGCCAGCAGCTTAGAGTCGGAAGGGACCCAGTACTTC
NA	NA	TRBJ1-1	TRBV18	CASSLVLGNEAFF	TGTGCCAGCTCACTTGTATTGGGGAATGAAGCTTTCTTT